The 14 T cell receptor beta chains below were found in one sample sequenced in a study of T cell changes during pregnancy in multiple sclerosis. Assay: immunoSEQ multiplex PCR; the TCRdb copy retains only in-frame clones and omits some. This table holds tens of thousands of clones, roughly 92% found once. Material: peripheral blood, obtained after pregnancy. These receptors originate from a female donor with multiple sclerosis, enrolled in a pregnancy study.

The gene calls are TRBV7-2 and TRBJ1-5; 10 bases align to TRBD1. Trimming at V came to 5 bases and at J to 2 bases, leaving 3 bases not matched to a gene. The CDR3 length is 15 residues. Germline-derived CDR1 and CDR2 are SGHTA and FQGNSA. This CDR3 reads CASSPGTGGNQPQHF. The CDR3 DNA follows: TGTGCCAGCAGCCCCGGGACAGGGGGCAATCAGCCCCAGCATTTT.

The DNA for the CDR3 is TGTGCCAGCAGCCGGGGGGCGGGGGCCCAAGAGACCCAGTACTTC. Encoded protein: CASSRGAGAQETQYF. The chain employs TRBV7-9 and TRBJ2-5; perhaps TRBD2 as D (7 bases). With 5 bases removed from V and 1 base from J, the gap between germline ends came to 14 bases. This CDR3 is built from 15 residues. From germline, CDR1 is SEHNR and CDR2 FQNEAQ (reference sequence).

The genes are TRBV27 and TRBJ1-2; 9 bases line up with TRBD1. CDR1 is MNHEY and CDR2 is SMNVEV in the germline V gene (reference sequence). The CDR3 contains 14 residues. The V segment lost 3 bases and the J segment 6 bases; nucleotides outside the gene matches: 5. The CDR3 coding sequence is TGTGCCAGCAGTTTGGGACAGGGCCTTAATGGCTACACCTTC. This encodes CASSLGQGLNGYTF.

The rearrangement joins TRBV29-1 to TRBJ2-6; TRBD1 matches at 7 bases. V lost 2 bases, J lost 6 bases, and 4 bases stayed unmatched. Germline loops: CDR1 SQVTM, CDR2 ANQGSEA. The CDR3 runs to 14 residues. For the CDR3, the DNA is TGCAGCGTTGAAATAGGGGGCCAGGCCAACGTCCTGACTTTC. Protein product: CSVEIGGQANVLTF.

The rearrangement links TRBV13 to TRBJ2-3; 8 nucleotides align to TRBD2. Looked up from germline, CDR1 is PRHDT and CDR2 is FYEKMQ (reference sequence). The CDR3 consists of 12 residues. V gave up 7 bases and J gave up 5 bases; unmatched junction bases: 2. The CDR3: CASTGGEDTQYF. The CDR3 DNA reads TGTGCCAGCACCGGGGGGGAAGATACGCAGTATTTT.

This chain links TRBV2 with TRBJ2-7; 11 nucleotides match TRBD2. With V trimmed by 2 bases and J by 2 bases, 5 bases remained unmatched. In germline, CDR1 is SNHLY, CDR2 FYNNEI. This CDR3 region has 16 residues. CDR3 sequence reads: CASSELAGGLAYEQYF. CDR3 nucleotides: TGTGCCAGCAGTGAATTAGCGGGGGGGCTGGCCTACGAGCAGTACTTC.

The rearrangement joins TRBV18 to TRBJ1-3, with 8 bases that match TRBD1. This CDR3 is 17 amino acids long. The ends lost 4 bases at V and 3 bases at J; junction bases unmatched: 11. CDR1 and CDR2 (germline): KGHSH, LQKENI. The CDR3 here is CASSLGQGRNFGNTIYF. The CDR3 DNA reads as TGTGCCAGCTCACTCGGACAGGGCCGAAATTTTGGAAACACCATATATTTT.

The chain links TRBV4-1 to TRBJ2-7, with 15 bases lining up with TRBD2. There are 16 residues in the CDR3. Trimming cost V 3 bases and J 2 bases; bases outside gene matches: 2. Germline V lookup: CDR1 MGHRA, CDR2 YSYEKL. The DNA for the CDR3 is TGCGCCAGCAGCCAGGGACTAGCGGGAGGAACCTACGAGCAGTACTTC. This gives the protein CASSQGLAGGTYEQYF.

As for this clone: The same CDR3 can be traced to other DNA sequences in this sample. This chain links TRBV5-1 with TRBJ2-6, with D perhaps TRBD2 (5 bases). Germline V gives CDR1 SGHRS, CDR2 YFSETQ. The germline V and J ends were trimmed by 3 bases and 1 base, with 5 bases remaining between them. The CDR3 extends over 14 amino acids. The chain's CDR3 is CASSSGSGANVLTF. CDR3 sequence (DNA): TGCGCCAGCAGCTCGGGGTCTGGGGCCAACGTCCTGACTTTC.

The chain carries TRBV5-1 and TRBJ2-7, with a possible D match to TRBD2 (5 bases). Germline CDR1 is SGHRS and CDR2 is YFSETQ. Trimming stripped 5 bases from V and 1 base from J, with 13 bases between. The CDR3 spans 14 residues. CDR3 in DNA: TGCGCCAGCAGGGCGGGCCAAGAGTCCTACGAGCAGTACTTC. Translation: CASRAGQESYEQYF.

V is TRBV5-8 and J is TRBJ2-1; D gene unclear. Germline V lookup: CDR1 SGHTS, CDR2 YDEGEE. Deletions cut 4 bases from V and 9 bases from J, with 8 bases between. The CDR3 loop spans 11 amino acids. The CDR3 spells CASSAYGEQFF. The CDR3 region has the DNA TGTGCCAGCAGCGCCTACGGTGAGCAGTTCTTC.

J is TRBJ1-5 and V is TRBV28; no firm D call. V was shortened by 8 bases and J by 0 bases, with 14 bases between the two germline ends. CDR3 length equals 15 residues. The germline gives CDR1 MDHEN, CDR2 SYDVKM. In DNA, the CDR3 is TGTGCCAGCGCCACCGAGCAATATAGCAATCAGCCCCAGCATTTT. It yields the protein CASATEQYSNQPQHF.

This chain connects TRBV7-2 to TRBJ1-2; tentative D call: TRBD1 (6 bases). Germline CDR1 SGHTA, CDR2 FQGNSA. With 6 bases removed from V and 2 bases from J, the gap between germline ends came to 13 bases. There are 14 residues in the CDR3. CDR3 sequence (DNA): TGTGCCAGCAGGTATCAAGGGGGAAACTATGGCTACACCTTC. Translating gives CASRYQGGNYGYTF.

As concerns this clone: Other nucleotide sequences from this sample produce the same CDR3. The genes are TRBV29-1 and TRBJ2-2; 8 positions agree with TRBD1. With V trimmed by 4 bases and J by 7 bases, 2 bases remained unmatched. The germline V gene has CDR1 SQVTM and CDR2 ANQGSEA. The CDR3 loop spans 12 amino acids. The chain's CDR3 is CSVGQGHGELFF. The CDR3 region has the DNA TGCAGCGTTGGACAGGGGCACGGGGAGCTGTTTTTT.